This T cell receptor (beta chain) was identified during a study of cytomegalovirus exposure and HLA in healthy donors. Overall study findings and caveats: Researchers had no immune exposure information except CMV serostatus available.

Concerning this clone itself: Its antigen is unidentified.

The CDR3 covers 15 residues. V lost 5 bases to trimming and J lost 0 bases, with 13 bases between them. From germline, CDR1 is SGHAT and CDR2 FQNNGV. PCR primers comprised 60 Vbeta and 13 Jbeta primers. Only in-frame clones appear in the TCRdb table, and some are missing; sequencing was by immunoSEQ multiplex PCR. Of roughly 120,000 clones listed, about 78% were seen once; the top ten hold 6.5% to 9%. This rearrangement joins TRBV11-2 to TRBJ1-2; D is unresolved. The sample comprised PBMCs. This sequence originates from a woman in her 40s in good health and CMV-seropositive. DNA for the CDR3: TGTGCCAGCAGCCCGACGAGGGCAGCTAACTATGGCTACACCTTC. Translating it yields CASSPTRAANYGYTF.